The clone carrying this T cell receptor (beta chain) was seen repeatedly, ten times or more. Its antigen is unknown. In germline, CDR1 is LNHDA, CDR2 SQIVND (reference sequence). V trimming: 3 bases; J trimming: 5 bases; junction bases outside the gene matches: 4. This CDR3 is built from 14 residues. These data belong to a study of T cells in Graves' hyperthyroidism and ophthalmopathy. Study background: Before any treatment, at initial diagnosis, peripheral blood was collected. Overall study findings and caveats: Classification by a 13 V-J model distinguished ophthalmopathy from stable hyperthyroidism.

TCR beta CDR3 sequences were amplified from RNA transcripts. An initial round of RT-PCR targeting the TCR CDR3 relied on the HTBI primer set. A single record per CDR3 protein comes from TCRdb applying MiXCR to the multiplex PCR reads. The sample shows over 550,000 distinct CDR3 sequences, about a sixth of them seen only once. The receptor was isolated from a woman younger than 35 with Graves' hyperthyroidism. The chain links TRBV19 to TRBJ1-1, with TRBD1 matching 9 bases. The sequencing sample was made of blood. DNA for the CDR3: TGTGCCAGTAGTATGGGGACAGGGACGACTGAAGCTTTCTTT. Residues: CASSMGTGTTEAFF.